The next 5 T cell receptor beta chains were all read from a single sample in a study of shared clonotypes between healthy human individuals. The assay was immunoSEQ multiplex PCR, and TCRdb's table has in-frame clones only and misses some. The table has some 1.5 million clones, 98% seen once; the top ten hold approximately 0.45%. Specimen: naive CD4+ T cells sorted from blood. The subset denotes: CD45RA+ positively selected. The receptors stem from a man aged 30 to 39 in good health.

This chain uses TRBV4-2 with TRBJ2-7, with 7 bases that match TRBD2. Germline CDR1 reads LGHNA; CDR2 reads YNFKEQ. V shed 5 bases and J 3 bases; nucleotides not matched to a gene: 4. The CDR3 consists of 13 residues. CDR3 DNA sequence: TGTGCCAGCAGCGGGGGGAGGGTCTACGAGCAGTACTTC. It yields the protein CASSGGRVYEQYF.

CDR3 loop: CASSLGQRNTEAFF. CDR3 in DNA: TGTGCCAGCAGCTTGGGACAGAGGAACACTGAAGCTTTCTTT. The genes are TRBV5-8 and TRBJ1-1, with D perhaps TRBD1 (5 bases). Germline V CDR1 and CDR2: SGHTS, YDEGEE. This CDR3 is 14 amino acids long. Between the trimmed V and J ends, which lost 0 bases and 1 base, there was a span of 7 bases.

This clone was recorded only once. The rearrangement uses TRBV2 and TRBJ2-5; D may be TRBD1 (6 bases). V was pared by 11 bases and J by 2 bases, with 12 bases between. The CDR3 has 12 amino acids. The germline V gene encodes CDR1 SNHLY and CDR2 FYNNEI. CDR3: CAGGQIQETQYF. CDR3 in DNA: TGTGCCGGTGGACAGATACAAGAGACCCAGTACTTC. The full variable domain, completed using reference TRBV2 and TRBJ2-5, is EPEVTQTPSHQVTQMGQEVILRCVPISNHLYFYWYRQILGQKVEFLVSFYNNEISEKSEIFDDQFSVERPDGSNFTLKIRSTKLEDSAMYFCAGGQIQETQYFGPGTRLLVL.

The chain carries TRBV5-1 and TRBJ1-1; D gene ambiguous. The CDR3 contains 13 residues. Germline CDR1 and CDR2: SGHRS and YFSETQ. The V end was cut by 3 bases, the J end by 2 bases, with 8 bases between. The CDR3 region has the DNA TGCGCCAGCAGCTCACAGTACAACACTGAAGCTTTCTTT. It translates to CASSSQYNTEAFF.

The chain combines TRBV5-1 with TRBJ2-7; D is unresolved. The CDR3 contains 17 residues. Germline lookup yields CDR1 SGHRS and CDR2 YFSETQ. Trimming stripped 1 base from V and 0 bases from J, with 17 bases between. The chain's CDR3 is CASSLYSLGTSSYEQYF. CDR3 in DNA: TGCGCCAGCAGCTTGTATTCCCTGGGAACAAGCTCCTACGAGCAGTACTTC.